This TCR beta chain was identified in a study of blood T cell repertoires in COVID-19. In this sample, this clone turned up a few times. Only in-frame clones appear in the TCRdb table, and some are missing; sequencing was by immunoSEQ multiplex PCR. The sample lists fewer than 200,000 clones, 80% occurring once. Trimming removed 7 bases from V and 3 bases from J, with 10 bases in between. CDR1 and CDR2 from the germline V gene are MNHEY and SVGAGI. The CDR3 is 13 residues long. Input material: peripheral blood. The chain employs TRBV6-5 and TRBJ1-5; D is unresolved. The source of this sequence is a man in his sixties with acute or convalescent COVID-19. CDR3 in amino acids: CASIRDFNQPQHF. The CDR3 DNA follows: TGTGCCAGCATCAGAGACTTCAATCAGCCCCAGCATTTT.